The T cell receptor beta chain under discussion was sequenced for a study of T-cell memory formation after mild COVID-19. TCRdb reprocessed the 5' RACE reads via MiXCR and lists one record per CDR3 protein. The sample contains under 300,000 distinct CDR3 sequences, about a sixth of which appear only once. The germline gives CDR1 SNHLY, CDR2 FYNNEI. The CDR3 covers 13 residues. V dropped 2 bases and J dropped 6 bases, with 9 bases sitting between them. This clonotype occurred many times. The sample consisted of PBMCs or a T cell subset sorted from them (not recorded which). The clonotype originates from a young man who had mild COVID-19 (a few samples of this study predate the infection). Cell type and time point are not known. The gene calls are TRBV2 and TRBJ2-3; D not resolved. This CDR3 is CASSEPFTDTQYF. The CDR3 region has the DNA TGTGCCAGCAGTGAACCCTTCACGGATACGCAGTATTTT.